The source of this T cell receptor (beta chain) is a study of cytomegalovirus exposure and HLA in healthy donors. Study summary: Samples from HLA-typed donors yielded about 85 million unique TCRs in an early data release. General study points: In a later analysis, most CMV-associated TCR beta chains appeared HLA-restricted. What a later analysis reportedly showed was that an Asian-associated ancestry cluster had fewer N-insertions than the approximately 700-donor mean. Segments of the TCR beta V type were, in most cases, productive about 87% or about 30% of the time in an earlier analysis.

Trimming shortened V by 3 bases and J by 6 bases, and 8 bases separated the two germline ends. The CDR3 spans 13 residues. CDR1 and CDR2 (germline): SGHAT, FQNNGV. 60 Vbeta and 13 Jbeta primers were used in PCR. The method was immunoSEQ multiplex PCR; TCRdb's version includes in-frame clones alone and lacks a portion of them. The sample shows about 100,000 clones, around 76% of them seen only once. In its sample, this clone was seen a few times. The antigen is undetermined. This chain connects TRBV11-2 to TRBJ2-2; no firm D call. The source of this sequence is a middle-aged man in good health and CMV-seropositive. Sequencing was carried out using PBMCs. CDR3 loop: CASSFLGAGELFF. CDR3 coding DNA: TGTGCCAGCAGCTTTTTGGGCGCCGGGGAGCTGTTTTTT.